What follows are 3 T cell receptor beta chains derived from one specimen sequenced in a study of T-cell reconstitution after alpha-beta-depleted transplantation in children. The authors prepared the TCRbeta library with unique molecular identifiers. TCRdb redid the calling of the PCR reads with MiXCR, one entry per CDR3 protein. The sample includes about 300,000 distinct CDR3 sequences, around 10% of them seen just once. This sample comprised PBMCs, obtained before TCRalphabeta/CD19-depleted stem cell transplant. These receptors were obtained from a boy younger than two with acute myeloid leukemia, due to receive a stem cell transplant.

This clonotype has at least ten counts. J is TRBJ2-7 and V is TRBV29-1, with TRBD2 matching over 8 bases. Germline-derived CDR1 and CDR2 are SQVTM and ANQGSEA. The CDR3 sequence is 14 residues long. J gave up 0 bases and V 4 bases, and 5 bases lay outside the gene matches. The CDR3 coding sequence is TGCAGCGTTGTCGGGAGGGCAAACTCCTACGAGCAGTACTTC. Protein product: CSVVGRANSYEQYF.

A remark on this clonotype: The junction and the germline gene differ at one end; a read error may be behind it. The rearrangement links TRBV10-3 to TRBJ2-3; 15 bases are shared with TRBD2. Germline CDR1 is ENHRY and CDR2 is SYGVKD. The CDR3 consists of 17 residues. CDR3 in amino acids: CAIRPWTSGGGTYTQYF. The CDR3 coding sequence is TGTGCCATCAGGCCCTGGACTAGCGGGGGGGGCACATATACGCAGTATTTT.

Comments on this clonotype: This may be a read error, as it is one base from a much larger clone. The CDR3 DNA follows: TGTGCCAGCAGACCCAAAAGGGGGCTCGTTAACTATGGCTACACCTTC. Its translation: CASRPKRGLVNYGYTF. The chain recombines TRBV12-3 or TRBV12-4 with TRBJ1-2, with 7 bases aligning to TRBD1. J was trimmed by 1 base and V by 6 bases; bases with no gene match: 11. This CDR3 region has 16 residues.